This T cell receptor (beta chain) was found in a study of identical twins. Study-wide results and caveats: Fewer insertions characterized abundant cord blood beta clonotypes, whereas memory repertoires showed none. Alpha sequences out of frame and shared by twins had excess low generation probability.

As to this clonotype: Its specificity is unknown.

The cDNA had a unique molecular identifier and a template-switch universal primer site. MiXCR was run by TCRdb on the 5' RACE reads, yielding one entry per CDR3 protein. Here the sample spans about 690,000 distinct CDR3 sequences, around 6% being singletons. Source material: naive T cells sorted from blood. The sequence came from a young man in good health.

The CDR3 DNA follows: TGTGCCAGCAGCCGACCAACGGGACAGGGCCCCAATCAGCCCCAGCATTTT. This sequence encodes CASSRPTGQGPNQPQHF. The chain recombines TRBV12-3 or TRBV12-4 with TRBJ1-5, with TRBD1 matching 9 bases. V lost 6 bases and J lost 3; bases outside the gene matches: 12. This CDR3 region has 17 residues.